Listed here is a single T cell receptor (beta chain). What it binds is unknown. The germline CDR1 and CDR2 sequences are SGHNT and YENEEA. The CDR3 is made up of 15 amino acids. Trimming took off 2 bases at V and 1 base at J, with 11 bases between the two ends. Data came from immunoSEQ multiplex PCR; TCRdb stores just in-frame clones and leaves some out. Here the sample spans 95,000 to 150,000 clones, about 91% being singletons. The data derive from a study of T cell responses to AZD1222 COVID-19 vaccine. Findings and caveats of the study: Donors, mostly white British, included more females; clonal diversity was possibly underestimated. Spike-specific TCRs gained breadth and depth after people received two AZD1222 doses.

Sequenced here: peripheral blood, sampled on day 0 of AZD1222 vaccination. The rearrangement joins TRBV11-3 to TRBJ1-1, with D tentatively TRBD1 (6 bases). The receptor comes from an adult in good health. The CDR3: CASSLLGQSNTEAFF. Here the CDR3 DNA reads TGTGCCAGCAGCTTATTAGGACAGTCGAACACTGAAGCTTTCTTT.